This TCR beta chain is drawn from a study of T cells in Graves' hyperthyroidism and ophthalmopathy (dated by TCRdb to about 2019). Study-wide context: Peripheral blood samples were taken at the time of initial diagnosis, prior to any treatment. TCR V-J signatures able to tell the groups apart were searched for in a discovery cohort of around 95 patients, of whom 43 had Graves' ophthalmopathy and some 60 had stable Graves' hyperthyroidism. Prospective prediction of ophthalmopathy was tested in an independent validation cohort of fewer than 20 hyperthyroidism patients and approximately 17 patients who later progressed to ophthalmopathy. The 100 discovery patients were randomly divided into training and test sets at a 7:3 ratio. The study also compared thyroid tissue and blood T-cell repertoires from about six Graves' hyperthyroidism patients. After blood sampling, hyperthyroidism patients were treated with methimazole at a starting dose of 30 mg daily, and ophthalmopathy patients were treated with high-dose intravenous methylprednisolone. According to the paper, TCR Vbeta CDR3 sequencing was carried out on over 130 peripheral blood samples, which came from fewer than 50 ophthalmopathy, approximately 72 hyperthyroidism and about 17 progressor patients. The paper as a whole reports these results and caveats: No statistical method was used to fix the sample size in advance, and group allocation was not hidden from the investigators. In validation, the model predicted progression to ophthalmopathy with approximately 71% sensitivity and roughly 75% specificity, a median of about 6.7 months before onset. Most expanded thyroid clonotypes (frequency above 0.001) were also found in blood, which suggests that blood repertoires may mirror thyroid immune responses. In cross-validation, a model built on a 13 V-J signature told ophthalmopathy apart from stable hyperthyroidism with about 90% sensitivity and approximately 84% specificity, and in testing the same model reached 80%/75%.

This clonotype showed up many times. Its antigen remains undetermined. Base qualities are not recorded, but no much larger clone differs from it by a single base. Stable Graves' hyperthyroidism was defined as the absence of progression to ophthalmopathy over 18 months of follow-up. Hyperthyroidism patients were newly diagnosed, with disease duration under 2 months, and aged 18 to 65 years. Patients with uncontrolled infections, other autoimmune diseases, pregnancy or lactation were excluded. Diagnoses were based on clinical symptoms, serum thyroxine and TRAb, thyroid ultrasound and orbital computed tomography. Ficoll-Paque density gradient centrifugation was used to isolate PBMCs from around 10 ml of fresh peripheral blood. Total RNA was extracted using Trizol reagent, and RNA quality was assessed on an Agilent 2100 Bioanalyzer. Amplification of TCR beta CDR3 regions was carried out from RNA transcripts. For the first round of RT-PCR on the TCR CDR3, the HTBI primer set was used together with the Qiagen OneStep RT-PCR kit. A second multiplex PCR round built the libraries, followed by size selection and purification. Sequencing of the libraries was done on an Illumina HiSeq2000 using paired-end 100 bp reads. The authors' analysis ran thus. SOAPnuke was used to process the raw data, removing reads that contained adapters or uncalled bases, had a mean Phred below 15, or lacked an exact match to the constant primer or identifier. High-quality paired reads were merged with COPE v1.2.5, and unique nucleotide sequences were defined as clonotypes. MiTCR v1.1 was used to align the clonotypes against IMGT TRBV, TRBD and TRBJ reference segments. The analysis was restricted to V-J combinations with a frequency above 0.0001, which together covered just over 99% of the repertoires. The TCS score was defined as F50 (clonal expansion) divided by E x V (chaos), with BLOSUM62-based TCRdist calculated between CDR3 peptides within each V-J. Welch's t-statistics and random forest reduced approximately 520 V-J features to fewer than 15, which were used in a naive Bayes classifier (R e1071). TCRdb cleaned the public reads at Q25 with fastp, built clones with MiXCR and kept in-frame beta chains. Rows are combined by CDR3 protein, so each entry shows the most common genes and DNA. TCRdb's processing, not the study's, gives the V and J calls here. For this sample the table gives more than 450,000 distinct CDR3 sequences, of which around 15% were detected only once. About 14% of the sample is held by the ten biggest clonotypes.

Counted from cysteine to phenylalanine, this CDR3 has 16 amino acids. The sequence is cut down to CDR3 DNA, 48 bases in frame from base 1. The germline V gene encodes CDR1 MDHEN and CDR2 SYDVKM. Compared with germline, V lacks 3 bases and J lacks 1 base; bases without a gene match: 4. This clonotype was sampled from a woman in her thirties or forties with Graves' hyperthyroidism. Source material: blood. The chain uses TRBV28 and TRBJ1-5, with 9 bases aligning to TRBD1. The sequence in DNA is TGTGCCAGCAGTTTGTTACAGGGGGCGAGCAATCAGCCCCAGCATTTT. The encoded protein is CASSLLQGASNQPQHF. The CDR3 plus the reference TRBV28 and TRBJ1-5 genes for the other parts give the full variable domain: DVKVTQSSRYLVKRTGEKVFLECVQDMDHENMFWYRQDPGLGLRLIYFSYDVKMKEKGDIPEGYSVSREKKERFSLILESASTNQTSMYLCASSLLQGASNQPQHFGDGTRLSIL.